This T cell receptor (beta chain) originates from a study of shared clonotypes between healthy human individuals. Study-wide results and limits: Across several donors, naive CD4 shared 5% to 6%, naive CD8 over 3%, memory CD4 roughly 2.4%, memory CD8 0.4% to 0.5%. Incompleteness in sorted-subset sequencing, despite large depth, was shown by rarefaction.

The CDR3 spans 15 residues. The germline CDR1 and CDR2 sequences are ENHRY and SYGVKD. V lost 2 bases and J 7 bases, leaving 12 bases between the germline ends. Genomic DNA of each subset was evenly split across several immunoSEQ plates. Sorted-subset replicate PCRs used about 180 ng DNA, around 31,000 T cell genomes. Profiled with immunoSEQ multiplex PCR; TCRdb holds only in-frame clones, not every one. Among some 2,000,000 clones listed, 85% to 95% were seen once. On this clone: Its antigen is not identified.

The TCR comes from a man aged 18 to 29 in good health. The chain carries TRBV10-3 and TRBJ1-6; D remains ambiguous. Sequencing input: naive CD4+ T cells sorted from blood. Subset defined: CD45RA+ positively selected. The CDR3, as DNA: TGTGCCATCAGTGAGCCGGACGGAGAGAATTCACCCCTCCACTTT. It translates to CAISEPDGENSPLHF.